The next 5 T cell receptor beta chains were all read from a single sample in a study of blood T cell repertoires in COVID-19. Some clones are missing from TCRdb's copy, which holds only in-frame ones; the method was immunoSEQ multiplex PCR. Counted here are 150,000 or so clones, roughly 89% occurring once; the ten biggest clones make up about 4.1%. The sequencing input was peripheral blood. The receptors derive from a man aged 60 to 69 with COVID-19, enrolled during active disease.

This clone was observed a single time. This chain links TRBV20-1 with TRBJ2-3, with a tentative D call TRBD1 (5 bases). Per the germline V gene, CDR1 is DFQATT and CDR2 is SNEGSKA (reference sequence). This CDR3 is built from 14 residues. V was trimmed by 3 bases and J by 2 bases, leaving 12 bases between them. CDR3 residues: CSASVTGSTDTQYF. CDR3 DNA: TGCAGTGCTAGTGTCACAGGCTCCACAGATACGCAGTATTTT.

This clone was recorded only once. The chain links TRBV28 to TRBJ1-1, with D perhaps TRBD1 (5 bases). Looked up from germline, CDR1 is MDHEN and CDR2 is SYDVKM. This CDR3 region has 17 residues. V was shortened by 7 bases and J by 1 base, with 22 bases between the two germline ends. CDR3 bases: TGTGCCAGCACAACCCAGGGAAAAAAAGACTGGAACACTGAAGCTTTCTTT. Translation: CASTTQGKKDWNTEAFF.

V gene TRBV25-1 combines with J gene TRBJ2-5; possibly TRBD2 for D (6 bases). The CDR3 has 14 residues. With 8 bases removed from V and 0 bases from J, the gap between germline ends came to 13 bases. CDR1 is MGHDK and CDR2 is SYGVNS in the germline V gene. The CDR3 loop is CASGLGGYQETQYF. As DNA, the CDR3 is TGTGCCAGCGGACTTGGAGGGTACCAAGAGACCCAGTACTTC. Full variable domain (outside the CDR3, taken from reference TRBV25-1 and TRBJ2-5): EADIYQTPRYLVIGTGKKITLECSQTMGHDKMYWYQQDPGMELHLIHYSYGVNSTEKGDLSSESTVSRIRTEHFPLTLESARPSHTSQYLCASGLGGYQETQYFGPGTRLLVL.

The chain combines TRBV7-7 with TRBJ1-4, with D hard to call. This CDR3 has 15 residues. With 5 bases removed from V and 8 bases from J, the gap between germline ends came to 18 bases. Germline V gives CDR1 SSHAT, CDR2 FNYEAQ (reference sequence). CDR3 sequence: CASSPGSQRSEKLFF. The CDR3 coding sequence is TGTGCCAGCAGCCCCGGGTCACAGCGGTCCGAAAAACTGTTTTTT. The variable domain in full, with the rest retrieved from reference TRBV7-7 and TRBJ1-4, is GAGVSQSPRYKVTKRGQDVTLRCDPISSHATLYWYQQALGQGPEFLTYFNYEAQPDKSGLPSDRFSAERPEGSISTLTIQRTEQRDSAMYRCASSPGSQRSEKLFFGSGTQLSVL.

The chain combines TRBV18 with TRBJ1-1; TRBD1 agrees at 7 bases. V was pared by 3 bases and J by 2 bases, with 9 bases of the junction left unmatched. The CDR3 contains 16 residues. Germline values: CDR1 KGHSH, CDR2 LQKENI. The CDR3 DNA reads TGTGCCAGCTCACCTTCATGGACAGGAATAAACACTGAAGCTTTCTTT. It specifies CASSPSWTGINTEAFF.